A single sample gave rise to the 8 T cell receptor beta chains below, sequenced in a study of tumor-infiltrating lymphocytes in primary liver carcinoma (dated by TCRdb to about 2017). Without any cell sorting, total RNA and DNA were extracted together from 20-30 mg of bulk tissue using the AllPrep DNA/RNA mini kit. Sequenced on an Illumina HiSeq 2500. Starting from approximately 460 ng total RNA, TCRbeta-specific cDNA was produced by reverse transcription with a constant-region primer and ProtoScript II reverse transcriptase. Construction of the TCRbeta libraries relied on three nested rounds of multiplex PCR, following a slightly modified ARM-PCR procedure. Multiplex TRBV1-TRBV30 forward primers and a Cbeta reverse primer were used in the first two PCR rounds, each of which was run for approximately 9 cycles. TCRdb reworked the public reads: Q25 trimming with fastp, MiXCR clone assembly, productive beta chains retained. Rows with one shared CDR3 protein collapse into an entry with the most common genes and DNA. The sample data list some 21,000 distinct CDR3 sequences, and approximately 79% of these were observed just once. 40% of the sample comes from the top ten.

Sequenced sample: liver tumor tissue from sampling region 1. The cell subset or site label corresponds to: tumor region T1, superior pole. Receptors were obtained from a woman between 25 and 40 years old with primary liver carcinoma and hepatitis B virus infection.

V and J are TRBV7-9 and TRBJ2-7, with TRBD1 matching 9 bases. V was pared by 5 bases and J by 9 bases, with 17 bases of the junction left unmatched. The CDR3 loop spans 16 amino acids. CDR1 SEHNR and CDR2 FQNEAQ come from the germline V gene (reference sequence). CDR3 loop: CASSPKQGAGQKGQYF. The DNA of the CDR3 is TGTGCCAGCAGCCCCAAACAGGGGGCCGGTCAGAAAGGGCAGTACTTC.

Comments on this clonotype: Mismatch with germline at one junction end may stem from a read error. The chain links TRBV5-1 to TRBJ2-1, with 8 bases aligning to TRBD2. The CDR3 has 17 residues. The germline CDR1 and CDR2 sequences are SGHRS and YFSETQ. CDR3 amino acids: CGSSLGLEGGLGTEQFF. The CDR3 DNA is TGCGGCAGCAGCTTGGGACTAGAGGGAGGCTTGGGCACTGAGCAGTTCTTC. The full variable domain, in which reference TRBV5-1 and TRBJ2-1 provide the parts outside the CDR3, is KAGVTQTPRYLIKTRGQQVTLSCSPISGHRSVSWYQQTPGQGLQFLFEYFSETQRNKGNFPGRFSGRQFSNSRSEMNVSTLELGDSALYLCGSSLGLEGGLGTEQFFGPGTRLTVL.

V is TRBV5-4 and J is TRBJ2-3, with 10 bases lining up with TRBD2. This CDR3 comprises 18 residues. From germline, CDR1 is SGHNT and CDR2 YYREEE (reference sequence). The trim removed 5 bases at V and 3 bases at J, leaving 15 bases unmatched. CDR3 DNA sequence: TGTGCCAGCAGTTACCCGACTGCTAGCGGGAGTCGGACAGATACGCAGTATTTT. Translating it yields CASSYPTASGSRTDTQYF. The full variable domain, completed using reference TRBV5-4 and TRBJ2-3, is ETGVTQSPTHLIKTRGQQVTLRCSSQSGHNTVSWYQQALGQGPQFIFQYYREEENGRGNFPPRFSGLQFPNYSSELNVNALELDDSALYLCASSYPTASGSRTDTQYFGPGTRLTVL.

As regards this clonotype: The junction departs from germline at one end; a sequencing error may be responsible. The chain employs TRBV4-2 and TRBJ2-7, with D possibly being TRBD2 (5 bases). Germline CDR1 and CDR2: LGHNA and YNFKEQ. The CDR3 loop spans 14 amino acids. CDR3 loop: CASSLWTHCYEQNF. The CDR3 DNA reads as TGTGCCAGCAGCCTTTGGACTCATTGCTACGAGCAAAACTTC.

Points on this clonotype: This likely comes from a read error, as the CDR3 has no conserved phenylalanine or tryptophan at its end. The V and J genes are TRBV5-8 and TRBJ2-1; no clear D. CDR3 size: 13 residues. Trimming cost V 3 bases and J 6 bases, with 10 bases left between them. Germline CDR1 SGHTS, CDR2 YDEGEE. As DNA, the CDR3 is TGTGCCAGCAGCTCCCGACCAATCAATGAGCAGTTCCTC. Encoded protein: CASSSRPINEQFL.

As regards this clonotype: The junction departs from germline at one end; a sequencing error may be responsible. The V gene is TRBV11-3, the J gene TRBJ2-1, with a weak D call TRBD1 (6 bases). The V gene's germline CDR1 is SGHNT and CDR2 YENEEA. The CDR3 has 16 residues. The CDR3 DNA follows: TGTGCCAGCAGTTCAACGGGACACGGCTTACTGGATGAGCATTTCTTC. Its translation is CASSSTGHGLLDEHFF.

Remarks on this clonotype: One end of the junction is discordant with germline, which a read error may explain. The rearrangement uses TRBV14 and TRBJ2-7; D gene uncertain. The CDR3 totals 11 residues. The germline gives CDR1 SGHDN, CDR2 FVKESK. The CDR3 DNA reads as TGTGCCTGCAGCCACTACCACAAGCAGTACTTC. Residues: CACSHYHKQYF.

A word on this clonotype: Germline is not matched at one junction end, which may reflect a read error. The rearrangement joins TRBV6-1 to TRBJ1-2; the D is unclear. The CDR3 loop spans 18 amino acids. Germline V CDR1 and CDR2: MNHNS, SASEGT. As DNA, the CDR3 is TGTGCCAGTAGTGTACGGTTCCTGCTCCTTAGATCTAACTATGGCTACACTTTC. Its translation is CASSVRFLLLRSNYGYTF.